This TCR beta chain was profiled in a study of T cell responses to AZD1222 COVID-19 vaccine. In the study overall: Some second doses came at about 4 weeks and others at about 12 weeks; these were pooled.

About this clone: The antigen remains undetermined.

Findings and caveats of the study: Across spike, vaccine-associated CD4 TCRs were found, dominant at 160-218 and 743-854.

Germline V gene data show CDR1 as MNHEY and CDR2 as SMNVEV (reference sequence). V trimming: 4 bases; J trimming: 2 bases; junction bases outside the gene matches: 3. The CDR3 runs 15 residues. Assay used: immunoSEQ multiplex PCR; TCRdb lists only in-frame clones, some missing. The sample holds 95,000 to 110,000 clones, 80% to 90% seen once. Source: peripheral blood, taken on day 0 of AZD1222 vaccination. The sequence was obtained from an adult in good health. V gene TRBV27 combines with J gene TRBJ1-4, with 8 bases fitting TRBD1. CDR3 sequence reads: CASSSGGATNEKLFF. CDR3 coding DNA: TGTGCCAGCAGTTCAGGGGGCGCGACTAATGAAAAACTGTTTTTT.